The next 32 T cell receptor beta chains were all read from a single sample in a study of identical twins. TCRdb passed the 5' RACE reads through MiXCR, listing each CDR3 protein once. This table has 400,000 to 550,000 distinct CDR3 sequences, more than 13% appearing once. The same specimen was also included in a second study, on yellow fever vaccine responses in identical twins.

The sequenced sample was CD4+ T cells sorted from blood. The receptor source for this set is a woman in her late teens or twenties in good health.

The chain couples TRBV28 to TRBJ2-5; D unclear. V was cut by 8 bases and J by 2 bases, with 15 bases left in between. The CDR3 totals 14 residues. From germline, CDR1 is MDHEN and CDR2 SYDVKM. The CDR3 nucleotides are TGTGCCAGCGTAAACGTGGGATGGCAAGAGACCCAGTACTTC. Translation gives CASVNVGWQETQYF.

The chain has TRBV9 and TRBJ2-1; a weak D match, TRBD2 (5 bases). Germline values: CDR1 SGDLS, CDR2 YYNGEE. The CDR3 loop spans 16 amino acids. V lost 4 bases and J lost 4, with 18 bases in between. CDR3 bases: TGTGCCAGCAGCCCAAGCGGATTAGGGCGGTACAATGAGCAGTTCTTC. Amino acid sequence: CASSPSGLGRYNEQFF.

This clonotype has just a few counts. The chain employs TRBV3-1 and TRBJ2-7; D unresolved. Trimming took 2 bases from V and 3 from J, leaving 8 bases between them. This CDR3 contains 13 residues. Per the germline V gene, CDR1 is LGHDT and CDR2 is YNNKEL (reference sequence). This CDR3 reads CASSQTYDYEQYF. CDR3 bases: TGTGCCAGCAGCCAAACATACGACTACGAGCAGTACTTC.

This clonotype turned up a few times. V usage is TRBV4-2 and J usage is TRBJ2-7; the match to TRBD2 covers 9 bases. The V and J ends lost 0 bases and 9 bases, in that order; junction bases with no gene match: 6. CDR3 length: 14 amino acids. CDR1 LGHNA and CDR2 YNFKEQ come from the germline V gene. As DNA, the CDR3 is TGTGCCAGCAGCCAAGAGGGGGCGGGAGGGGTGCAGTACTTC. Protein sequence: CASSQEGAGGVQYF.

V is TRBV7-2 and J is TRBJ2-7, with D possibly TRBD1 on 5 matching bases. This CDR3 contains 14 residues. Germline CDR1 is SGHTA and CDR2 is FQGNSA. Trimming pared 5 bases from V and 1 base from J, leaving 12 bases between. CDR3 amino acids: CASSQGRQSYEQYF. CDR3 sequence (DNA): TGTGCCAGCAGCCAGGGCCGCCAATCCTACGAGCAGTACTTC.

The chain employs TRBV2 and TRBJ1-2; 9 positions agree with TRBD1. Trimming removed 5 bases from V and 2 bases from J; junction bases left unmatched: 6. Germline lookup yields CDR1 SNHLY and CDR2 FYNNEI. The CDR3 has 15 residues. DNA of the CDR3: TGTGCCAGCAGTTCAGACAGGGGGGGAAACTATGGCTACACCTTC. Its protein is CASSSDRGGNYGYTF.

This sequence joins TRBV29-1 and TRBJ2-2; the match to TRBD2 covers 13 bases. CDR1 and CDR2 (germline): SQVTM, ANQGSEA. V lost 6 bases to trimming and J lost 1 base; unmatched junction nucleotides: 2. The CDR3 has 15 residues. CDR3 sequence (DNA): TGCAGCGTCAGGACTAGCGGGGGGAACACCGGGGAGCTGTTTTTT. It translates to CSVRTSGGNTGELFF.

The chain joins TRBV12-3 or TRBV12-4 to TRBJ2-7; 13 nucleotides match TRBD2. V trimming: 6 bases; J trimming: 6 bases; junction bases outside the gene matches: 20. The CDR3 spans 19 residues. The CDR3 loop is CASSRHQLAGGPRVGEQYF. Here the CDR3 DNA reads TGTGCCAGCAGCCGTCACCAACTAGCGGGAGGGCCGAGGGTCGGCGAGCAGTACTTC.

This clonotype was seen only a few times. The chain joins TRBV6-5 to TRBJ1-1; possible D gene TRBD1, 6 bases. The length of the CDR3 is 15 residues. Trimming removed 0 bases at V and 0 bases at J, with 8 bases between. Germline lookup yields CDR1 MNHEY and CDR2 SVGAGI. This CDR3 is CASSYSGGLNTEAFF. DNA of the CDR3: TGTGCCAGCAGTTACTCGGGGGGGCTGAACACTGAAGCTTTCTTT.

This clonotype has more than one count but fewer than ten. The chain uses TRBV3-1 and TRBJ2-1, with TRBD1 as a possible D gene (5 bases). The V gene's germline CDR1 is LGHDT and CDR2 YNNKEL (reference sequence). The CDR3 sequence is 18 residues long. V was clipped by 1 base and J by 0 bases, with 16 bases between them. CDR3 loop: CASSQGFLVGVSYNEQFF. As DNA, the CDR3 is TGTGCCAGCAGCCAAGGATTTCTCGTAGGGGTCTCCTACAATGAGCAGTTCTTC.

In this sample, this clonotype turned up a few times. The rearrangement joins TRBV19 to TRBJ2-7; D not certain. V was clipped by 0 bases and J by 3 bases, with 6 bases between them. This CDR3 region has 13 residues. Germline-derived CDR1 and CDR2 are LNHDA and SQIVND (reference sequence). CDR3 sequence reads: CASSIDQRYEQYF. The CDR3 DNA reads TGTGCCAGTAGTATAGATCAACGCTACGAGCAGTACTTC.

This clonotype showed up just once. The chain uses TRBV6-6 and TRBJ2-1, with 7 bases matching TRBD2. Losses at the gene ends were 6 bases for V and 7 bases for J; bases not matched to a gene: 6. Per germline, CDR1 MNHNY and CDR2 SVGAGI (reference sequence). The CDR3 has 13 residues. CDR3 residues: CASSLPGGNEQFF. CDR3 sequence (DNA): TGTGCCAGCAGCCTCCCCGGGGGGAATGAGCAGTTCTTC.

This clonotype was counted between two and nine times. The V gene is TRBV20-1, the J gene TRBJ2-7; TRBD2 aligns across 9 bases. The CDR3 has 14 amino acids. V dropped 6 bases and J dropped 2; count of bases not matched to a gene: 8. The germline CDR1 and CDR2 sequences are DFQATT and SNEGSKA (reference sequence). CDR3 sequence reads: CSARPSGAPYEQYF. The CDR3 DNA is TGCAGTGCGAGGCCTAGCGGGGCCCCCTACGAGCAGTACTTC.

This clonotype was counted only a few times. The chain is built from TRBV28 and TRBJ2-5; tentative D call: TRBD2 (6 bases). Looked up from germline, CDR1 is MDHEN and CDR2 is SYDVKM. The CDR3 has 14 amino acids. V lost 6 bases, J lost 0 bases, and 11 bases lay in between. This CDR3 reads CASSLTGDQETQYF. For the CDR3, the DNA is TGTGCCAGCAGCCTAACGGGGGACCAAGAGACCCAGTACTTC. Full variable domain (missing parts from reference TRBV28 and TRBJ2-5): DVKVTQSSRYLVKRTGEKVFLECVQDMDHENMFWYRQDPGLGLRLIYFSYDVKMKEKGDIPEGYSVSREKKERFSLILESASTNQTSMYLCASSLTGDQETQYFGPGTRLLVL.

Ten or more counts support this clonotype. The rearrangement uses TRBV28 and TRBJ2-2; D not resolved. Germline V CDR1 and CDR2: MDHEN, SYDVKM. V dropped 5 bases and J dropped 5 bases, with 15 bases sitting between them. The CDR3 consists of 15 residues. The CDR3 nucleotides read TGTGCCAGCAGTGGTACTGGGAAAGGGACCGGGGAGCTGTTTTTT. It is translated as CASSGTGKGTGELFF.

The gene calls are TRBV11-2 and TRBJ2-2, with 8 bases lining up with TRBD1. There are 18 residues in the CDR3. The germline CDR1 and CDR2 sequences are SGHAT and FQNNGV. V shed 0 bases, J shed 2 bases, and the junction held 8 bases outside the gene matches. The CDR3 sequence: CASSLDRPDRANTGELFF. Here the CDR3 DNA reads TGTGCCAGCAGCTTAGACCGGCCGGACAGGGCCAACACCGGGGAGCTGTTTTTT.

CDR3 loop: CASSLGNYSPLHF. CDR3 in DNA: TGCGCCAGCAGCTTGGGGAACTATTCACCCCTCCACTTT. The chain links TRBV5-1 to TRBJ1-6, with D unresolved. The CDR3 loop spans 13 amino acids. The germline V gene encodes CDR1 SGHRS and CDR2 YFSETQ. The V end was cut by 0 bases, the J end by 8 bases, with 6 bases between.

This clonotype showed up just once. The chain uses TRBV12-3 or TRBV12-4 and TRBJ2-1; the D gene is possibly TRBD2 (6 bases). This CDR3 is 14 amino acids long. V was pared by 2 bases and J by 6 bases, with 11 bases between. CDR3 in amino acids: CASSLFGGINEQFF. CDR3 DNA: TGTGCCAGCAGTTTATTTGGCGGGATCAATGAGCAGTTCTTC.

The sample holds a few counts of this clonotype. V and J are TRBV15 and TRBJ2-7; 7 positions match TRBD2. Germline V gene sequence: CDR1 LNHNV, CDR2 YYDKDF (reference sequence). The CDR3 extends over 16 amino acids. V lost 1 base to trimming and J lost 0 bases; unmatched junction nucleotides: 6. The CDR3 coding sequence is TGTGCCACCAGCAGAGGCTCCGGGACTACCTCCTACGAGCAGTACTTC. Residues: CATSRGSGTTSYEQYF.

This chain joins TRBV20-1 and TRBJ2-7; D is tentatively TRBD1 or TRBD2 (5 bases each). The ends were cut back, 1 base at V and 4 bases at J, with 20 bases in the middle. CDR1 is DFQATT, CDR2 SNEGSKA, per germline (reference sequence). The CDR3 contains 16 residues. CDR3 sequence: CSARARDGNLFYEQYF. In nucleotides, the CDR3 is TGCAGTGCTAGAGCCCGGGACGGTAACCTTTTTTACGAGCAGTACTTC.

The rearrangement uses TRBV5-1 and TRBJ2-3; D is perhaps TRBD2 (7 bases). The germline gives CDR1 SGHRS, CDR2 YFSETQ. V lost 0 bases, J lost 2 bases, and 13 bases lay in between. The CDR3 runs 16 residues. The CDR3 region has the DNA TGCGCCAGCAGCTTGGGGCAGCGGGACAACACAGATACGCAGTATTTT. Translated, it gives CASSLGQRDNTDTQYF. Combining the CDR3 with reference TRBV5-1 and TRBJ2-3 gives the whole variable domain KAGVTQTPRYLIKTRGQQVTLSCSPISGHRSVSWYQQTPGQGLQFLFEYFSETQRNKGNFPGRFSGRQFSNSRSEMNVSTLELGDSALYLCASSLGQRDNTDTQYFGPGTRLTVL.

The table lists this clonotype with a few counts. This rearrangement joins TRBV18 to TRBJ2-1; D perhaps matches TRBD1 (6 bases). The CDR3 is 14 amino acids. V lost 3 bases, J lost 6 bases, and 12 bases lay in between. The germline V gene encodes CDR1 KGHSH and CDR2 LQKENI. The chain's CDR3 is CASSPRDISNEQFF. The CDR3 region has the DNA TGTGCCAGCTCACCCCGGGACATTAGCAATGAGCAGTTCTTC.

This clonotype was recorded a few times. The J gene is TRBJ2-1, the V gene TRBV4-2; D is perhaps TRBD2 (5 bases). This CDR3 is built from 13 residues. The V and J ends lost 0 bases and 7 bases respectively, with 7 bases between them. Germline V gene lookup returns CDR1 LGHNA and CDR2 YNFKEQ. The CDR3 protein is CASSQDGLNEQFF. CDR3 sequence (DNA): TGTGCCAGCAGCCAAGATGGACTTAATGAGCAGTTCTTC.

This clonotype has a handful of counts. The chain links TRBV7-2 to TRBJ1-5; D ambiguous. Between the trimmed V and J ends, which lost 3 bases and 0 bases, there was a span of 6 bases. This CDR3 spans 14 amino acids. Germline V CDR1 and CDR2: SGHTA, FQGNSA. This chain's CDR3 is CASSFQLSNQPQHF. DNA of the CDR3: TGTGCCAGCAGCTTCCAGCTTAGCAATCAGCCCCAGCATTTT.

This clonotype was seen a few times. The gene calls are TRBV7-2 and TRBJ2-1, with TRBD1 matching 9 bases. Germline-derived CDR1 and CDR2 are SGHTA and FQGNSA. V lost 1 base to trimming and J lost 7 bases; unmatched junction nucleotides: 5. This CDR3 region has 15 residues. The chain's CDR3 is CASSLVGTGTNEQFF. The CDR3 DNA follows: TGTGCCAGCAGCTTAGTCGGGACAGGGACTAATGAGCAGTTCTTC.

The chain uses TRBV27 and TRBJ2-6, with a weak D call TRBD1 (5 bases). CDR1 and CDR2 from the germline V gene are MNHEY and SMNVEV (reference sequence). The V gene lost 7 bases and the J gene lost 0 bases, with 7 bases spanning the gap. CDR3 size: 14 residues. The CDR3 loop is CASKTGSGANVLTF. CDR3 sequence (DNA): TGTGCCAGCAAAACAGGCTCTGGGGCCAACGTCCTGACTTTC.

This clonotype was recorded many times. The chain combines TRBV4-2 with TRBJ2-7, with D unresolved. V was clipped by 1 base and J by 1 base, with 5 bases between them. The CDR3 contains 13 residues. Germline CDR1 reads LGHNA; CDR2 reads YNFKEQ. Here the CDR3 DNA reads TGTGCCAGCAGCCAAGCCGGGTCCTACGAGCAGTACTTC. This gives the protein CASSQAGSYEQYF.

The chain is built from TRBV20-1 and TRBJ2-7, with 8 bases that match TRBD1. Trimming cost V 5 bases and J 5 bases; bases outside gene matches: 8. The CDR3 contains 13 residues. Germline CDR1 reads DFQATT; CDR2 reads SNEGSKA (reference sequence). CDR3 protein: CSAGRQGRHEQYF. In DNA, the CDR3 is TGCAGTGCTGGGAGACAGGGGAGACACGAGCAGTACTTC.

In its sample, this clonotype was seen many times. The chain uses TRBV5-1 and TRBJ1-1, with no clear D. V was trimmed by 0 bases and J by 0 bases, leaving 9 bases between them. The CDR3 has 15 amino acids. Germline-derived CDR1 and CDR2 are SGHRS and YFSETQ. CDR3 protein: CASSLGTGMNTEAFF. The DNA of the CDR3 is TGCGCCAGCAGCTTGGGTACGGGAATGAACACTGAAGCTTTCTTT. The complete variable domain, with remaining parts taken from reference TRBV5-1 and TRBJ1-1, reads KAGVTQTPRYLIKTRGQQVTLSCSPISGHRSVSWYQQTPGQGLQFLFEYFSETQRNKGNFPGRFSGRQFSNSRSEMNVSTLELGDSALYLCASSLGTGMNTEAFFGQGTRLTVV.

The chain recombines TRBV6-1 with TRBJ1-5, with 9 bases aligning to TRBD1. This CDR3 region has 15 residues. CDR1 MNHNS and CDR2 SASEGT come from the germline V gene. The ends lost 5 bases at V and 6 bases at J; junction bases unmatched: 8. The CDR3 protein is CASSPLGQGFQPQHF. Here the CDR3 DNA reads TGTGCCAGCAGTCCCCTGGGACAGGGTTTTCAGCCCCAGCATTTT.

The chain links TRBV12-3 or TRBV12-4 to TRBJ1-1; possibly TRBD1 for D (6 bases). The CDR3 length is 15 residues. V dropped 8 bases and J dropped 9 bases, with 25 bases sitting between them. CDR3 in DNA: TGTGCCAGCGGTCCGGGAGGACAGTTGATCTCTCAAGCTTTCTTT. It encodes CASGPGGQLISQAFF.

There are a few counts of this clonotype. The CDR3 region is CSVRTGTTGELFF. Here the CDR3 DNA reads TGCAGCGTGAGGACAGGAACAACCGGGGAGCTGTTTTTT. The chain has TRBV29-1 and TRBJ2-2; TRBD1 agrees at 7 bases. The CDR3 consists of 13 residues. CDR1 and CDR2 from the germline V gene are SQVTM and ANQGSEA. V dropped 6 bases and J dropped 5; count of bases not matched to a gene: 6.